The present TCR beta chain was sequenced within a study of T cells in Graves' hyperthyroidism and ophthalmopathy. Study results and limitations: The model's output predicted ophthalmopathy at a median of roughly 6.9 months prior to onset.

Amplification of TCR beta CDR3 regions was performed using RNA transcripts as template. A first-round RT-PCR of the TCR CDR3 used the HTBI primer set. TCRdb reprocessed the multiplex PCR reads with MiXCR, giving one entry per CDR3 protein. The sample gives about 380,000 distinct CDR3 sequences, roughly 18% of which show up once; less than 45% is in the top ten. This clonotype has at least ten counts. Its antigen remains unknown. At one end the junction does not follow the germline gene, possibly because of a read error. CDR1 SSHAT and CDR2 FNYEAQ come from the germline V gene (reference sequence). The CDR3 is made up of 16 amino acids.

The sample taken for sequencing was blood. The chain employs TRBV7-7 and TRBJ2-1, with D possibly being TRBD2 (6 bases). This clonotype was sampled from a man between 18 and 35 years old with Graves' ophthalmopathy. CDR3 sequence (DNA): TGTGCTAGCAGCCCCGTTCGGGGGAGCTCCTACAATGAGCAGTTCTTC. As protein: CASSPVRGSSYNEQFF. The full variable domain, its missing parts supplied by reference TRBV7-7 and TRBJ2-1, is GAGVSQSPRYKVTKRGQDVTLRCDPISSHATLYWYQQALGQGPEFLTYFNYEAQPDKSGLPSDRFSAERPEGSISTLTIQRTEQRDSAMYRCASSPVRGSSYNEQFFGPGTRLTVL.